This T cell receptor beta chain was sequenced in a study of blood T cell repertoires in COVID-19. Study-wide context: From T cells, B-cell-depleted T cells, or PBMCs came the material, which was cDNA or gDNA.

The protocol was immunoSEQ multiplex PCR, while the TCRdb copy is restricted to in-frame clones and leaves out a portion. In the table there are 150,000 to 200,000 clones, around 89% of which are singletons. Germline V lookup: CDR1 MDHEN, CDR2 SYDVKM. Trimming took off 6 bases at V and 1 base at J, with 9 bases between the two ends. This CDR3 is built from 13 residues. This receptor was obtained from a man aged 50-59 years with acute or convalescent COVID-19. Sample: peripheral blood. This sequence joins TRBV28 and TRBJ1-1; D remains unclear. Here the CDR3 reads CASSLGANTEAFF. The CDR3 bases are TGTGCCAGCAGCTTGGGAGCGAACACTGAAGCTTTCTTT.